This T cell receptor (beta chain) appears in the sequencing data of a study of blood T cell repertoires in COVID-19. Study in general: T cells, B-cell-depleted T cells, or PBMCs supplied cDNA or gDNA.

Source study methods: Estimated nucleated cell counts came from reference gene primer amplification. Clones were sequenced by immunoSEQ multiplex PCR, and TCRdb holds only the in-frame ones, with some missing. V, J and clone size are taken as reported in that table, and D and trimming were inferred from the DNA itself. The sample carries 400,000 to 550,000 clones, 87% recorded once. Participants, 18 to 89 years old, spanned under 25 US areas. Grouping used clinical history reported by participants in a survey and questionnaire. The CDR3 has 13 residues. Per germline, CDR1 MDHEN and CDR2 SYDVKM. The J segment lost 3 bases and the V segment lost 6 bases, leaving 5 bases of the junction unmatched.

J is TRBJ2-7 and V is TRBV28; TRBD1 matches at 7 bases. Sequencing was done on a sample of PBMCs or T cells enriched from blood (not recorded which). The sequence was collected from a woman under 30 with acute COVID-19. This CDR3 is CASRHRGVYEQYF. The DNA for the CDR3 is TGTGCCAGCAGACACAGGGGTGTCTACGAGCAGTACTTC.